The sequence of this T cell receptor (beta chain) was determined in a study of blood T cell repertoires in COVID-19. On the study more broadly: Samples of COVID-19 (acute and convalescent) were obtained from the United States, Italy and Spain.

This study enrolled people aged 18 to 89 from about 26 US geographic areas. Participants' reported clinical history set cohort assignment. In the authors' workflow: How many nucleated cells were present was estimated from reference gene primer amplification. Generated by immunoSEQ multiplex PCR, the TCRdb table keeps only in-frame clones and is missing some. The V and J calls and clone size are taken from that table; D and trimming were inferred from the DNA. The sample lists approximately 200,000 clones, 81% seen once, with about 10% in the top ten. CDR1 SGDLS and CDR2 YYNGEE come from the germline V gene. V gave up 1 base and J gave up 8 bases; unmatched junction bases: 5. CDR3 length: 15 amino acids.

The receptor's source is a man aged 40-49 years who had recovered from COVID-19. Material for sequencing was PBMCs or T cells enriched from blood (not recorded which). V usage is TRBV9 and J usage is TRBJ2-2; 10 nucleotides match TRBD2. The CDR3 DNA reads TGTGCCAGCAGCGTACTAGCGGGGGTTCGGGGGGAGCTGTTTTTT. Protein: CASSVLAGVRGELFF.